The source of this T cell receptor beta chain is a study of T cells in Graves' hyperthyroidism and ophthalmopathy. At least ten counts were recorded for this clonotype. Its antigen is unidentified. Authors of the study amplified TCR beta CDR3 regions from RNA transcripts. The TCR CDR3 was amplified in a first-round RT-PCR using the HTBI primer set. TCRdb processed the multiplex PCR reads anew with MiXCR; each CDR3 protein has one entry. The data show around 620,000 distinct CDR3 sequences, with about a sixth seen just once and 3% to 4% held by the top ten. Germline V CDR1 and CDR2: MNHEY, SVGAGI. CDR3 size: 13 residues. V dropped 4 bases and J dropped 3 bases, with 10 bases sitting between them. Lactation, pregnancy, other autoimmune disease or uncontrolled infection excluded patients. Regarding the study as a whole: The authors' 13 V-J model separated ophthalmopathy from stable hyperthyroidism.

The receptor was derived from a woman aged 25 to 45 with Graves' hyperthyroidism. The chain employs TRBV6-5 and TRBJ2-7; possibly TRBD1 for D (6 bases). The source material was blood. For the CDR3, the DNA is TGTGCCAGCAGTTCCAGGGGTGTCTACGAGCAGTACTTC. It yields the protein CASSSRGVYEQYF.